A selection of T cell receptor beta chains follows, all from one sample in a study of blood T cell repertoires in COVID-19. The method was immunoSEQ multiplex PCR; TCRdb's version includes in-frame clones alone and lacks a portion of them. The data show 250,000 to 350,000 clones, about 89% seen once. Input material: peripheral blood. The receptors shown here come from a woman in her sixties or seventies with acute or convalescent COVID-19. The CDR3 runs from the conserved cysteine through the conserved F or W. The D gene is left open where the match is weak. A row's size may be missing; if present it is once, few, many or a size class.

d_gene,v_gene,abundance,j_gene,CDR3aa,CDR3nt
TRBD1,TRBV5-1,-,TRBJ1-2,CASSSEQGLGYTF,TGCGCCAGCAGCTCGGAACAGGGGCTAGGCTACACCTTC
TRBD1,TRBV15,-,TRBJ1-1,CATSRPDRRPHEAFF,TGTGCCACCAGCAGACCGGACAGGAGACCTCACGAAGCTTTCTTT
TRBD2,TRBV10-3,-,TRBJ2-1,CAISHSSAGGPRSEQFF,TGTGCCATCAGCCATAGCTCGGCGGGAGGGCCGAGGAGTGAGCAGTTCTTC
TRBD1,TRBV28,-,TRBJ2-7,CAIRTGVGSYEQYF,TGTGCCATCCGAACAGGGGTAGGGTCCTACGAGCAGTACTTC
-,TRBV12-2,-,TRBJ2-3,CASRYRVPDTQYF,TGTGCAAGTCGCTATCGAGTCCCAGATACGCAGTATTTT
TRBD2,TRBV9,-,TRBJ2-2,CASTPGTTNTGELFF,TGTGCCAGCACCCCCGGGACTACCAACACCGGGGAGCTGTTTTTT
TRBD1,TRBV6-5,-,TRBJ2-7,CASRTGTEAYEQYF,TGTGCCAGCAGGACCGGGACAGAAGCCTACGAGCAGTACTTC
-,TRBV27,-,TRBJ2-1,CASSWGDSYNEQFF,TGTGCCAGCAGTTGGGGGGATTCCTACAATGAGCAGTTCTTC
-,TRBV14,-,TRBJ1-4,CASSHRGTNEKLFF,TGTGCCAGCAGCCACAGGGGAACAAATGAAAAACTGTTTTTT
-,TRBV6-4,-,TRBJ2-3,CASSDSQSTDTQYF,TGTGCCAGCAGTGACTCTCAGAGCACAGATACGCAGTATTTT
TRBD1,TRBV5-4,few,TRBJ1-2,CASSSGGQAGFYGYTF,TGTGCCAGCAGCTCAGGGGGACAGGCGGGCTTCTATGGCTACACCTTC
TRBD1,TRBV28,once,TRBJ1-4,CASSFDRAKLFF,TGTGCCAGCAGTTTTGACAGGGCGAAACTGTTTTTT
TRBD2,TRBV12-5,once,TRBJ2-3,CASGPGLAGGGTDTQYF,TGTGCTAGTGGTCCGGGACTAGCGGGAGGGGGCACAGATACGCAGTATTTT
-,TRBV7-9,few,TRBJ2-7,CAIADSPTEQYF,TGTGCCATCGCGGACAGCCCCACCGAGCAGTACTTC
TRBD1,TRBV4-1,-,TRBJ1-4,CASSRPNRGEKLFF,TGCGCCAGCAGCCGACCGAACAGGGGTGAAAAACTGTTTTTT
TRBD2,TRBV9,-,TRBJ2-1,CASSSGVGKYNEQFF,TGTGCCAGCAGCAGCGGGGTAGGGAAGTACAATGAGCAGTTCTTC
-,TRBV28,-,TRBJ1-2,CASTRINYGYTF,TGTGCCAGCACCAGGATTAACTATGGCTACACCTTC
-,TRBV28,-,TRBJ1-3,CASSPPGNTIYF,TGTGCCAGCAGTCCCCCGGGAAACACCATATATTTT
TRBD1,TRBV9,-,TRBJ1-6,CASSVPGQGDNSPLHF,TGTGCCAGCAGCGTACCGGGACAGGGAGATAATTCACCCCTCCACTTT
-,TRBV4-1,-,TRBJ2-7,CASSQDLALEDYHYEQYF,TGCGCCAGCAGCCAAGATCTGGCGTTGGAGGACTACCACTACGAGCAGTACTTC
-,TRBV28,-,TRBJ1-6,CASSFEHNNSPLHF,TGTGCCAGCAGTTTTGAACACAATAATTCACCCCTCCACTTT
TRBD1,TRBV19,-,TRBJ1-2,CASSTRDRPDYGYTF,TGTGCCAGTAGTACCCGGGACAGGCCGGATTATGGCTACACCTTC
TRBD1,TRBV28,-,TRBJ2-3,CASSLLSGGPTDTQYF,TGTGCCAGCAGTTTATTGTCAGGGGGCCCCACAGATACGCAGTATTTT
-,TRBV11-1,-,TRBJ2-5,CASSSGFQETQYF,TGTGCCAGCAGTTCCGGGTTCCAAGAGACCCAGTACTTC
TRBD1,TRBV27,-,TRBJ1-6,CASSLRGGPGSPLHF,TGTGCCAGCAGTTTGAGAGGGGGCCCGGGATCACCCCTCCACTTT
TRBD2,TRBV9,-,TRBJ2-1,CASSSLAGGSYNEQFF,TGTGCCAGCAGCTCATTAGCGGGGGGCTCCTACAATGAGCAGTTCTTC
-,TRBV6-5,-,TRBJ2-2,CASSYLPGNTGELFF,TGTGCCAGCAGTTACCTCCCAGGGAACACCGGGGAGCTGTTTTTT
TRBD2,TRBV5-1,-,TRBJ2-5,CASRERGGRETQYF,TGCGCCAGCAGAGAGCGGGGTGGCCGAGAGACCCAGTACTTC
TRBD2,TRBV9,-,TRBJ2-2,CASSPGGDIYTGELFF,TGTGCCAGCAGCCCGGGGGGGGACATCTACACCGGGGAGCTGTTTTTT
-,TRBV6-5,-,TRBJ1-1,CASSSDGQTEAFF,TGTGCCAGCAGTTCGGATGGACAGACTGAAGCTTTCTTT
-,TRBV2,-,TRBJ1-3,CASRVQGLSGNTIYF,TGTGCCAGCAGGGTCCAGGGTCTCTCTGGAAACACCATATATTTT
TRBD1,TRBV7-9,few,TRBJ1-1,CASRLQGSAFF,TGTGCCAGCAGATTACAGGGGTCAGCTTTCTTT
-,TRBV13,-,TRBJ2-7,CASSVEGAKEQYF,TGTGCCAGCAGCGTAGAAGGGGCCAAGGAGCAGTACTTC
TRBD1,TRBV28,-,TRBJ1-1,CASSITGTGPRAAFF,TGTGCCAGCAGTATTACCGGGACAGGACCCAGGGCCGCTTTCTTT
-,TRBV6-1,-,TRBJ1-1,CASSAQGLETGTEAFF,TGTGCCAGCAGTGCACAAGGACTTGAAACGGGAACTGAAGCTTTCTTT
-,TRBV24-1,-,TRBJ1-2,CATAGISGYTF,TGTGCCACGGCGGGGATAAGTGGCTACACCTTC
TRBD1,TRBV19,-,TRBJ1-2,CASSTRDRGNYGYTF,TGTGCCAGTAGTACCCGGGACAGGGGGAACTATGGCTACACCTTC